The T cell receptor beta chain described here comes from a study of vaccination effects on CD4 cells after COVID-19. Using immunoSEQ multiplex PCR, the repertoire was profiled, and TCRdb retains in-frame clones only, with some absent. The table records tens of thousands of clones, 70% of them present only once. At the end of about 10 days of culture, CD4+ T cells were isolated. The germline CDR1 and CDR2 sequences are SGHNT and YENEEA. After removal of 5 bases from V and 9 bases from J, the junction contained 13 bases not matched to a gene. The CDR3 spans 16 residues. This clone was observed a single time. The antigen remains unidentified.

The specimen comprised CD4+ T cells from PBMCs cultured without peptide, sampled before COVID-19 vaccination. This sequence originates from a human donor who received a COVID-19 vaccine. This sequence joins TRBV11-3 and TRBJ2-1; 10 bases align to TRBD2. The DNA for the CDR3 is TGTGCCAGCAGCCAGTCTAGCGGGGGAGTCACTCCTGAGCAGTTCTTC. Translation gives CASSQSSGGVTPEQFF.